The next 2 T cell receptor beta chains were all read from a single sample in a study of cytomegalovirus exposure and HLA in healthy donors. Primers: 60 Vbeta forward and 13 Jbeta reverse. Sequenced by immunoSEQ multiplex PCR; TCRdb stores in-frame clones only, minus some. The profile shows roughly 180,000 clones, 79% of them singletons. Sequenced input: PBMCs. The source is a girl aged 10-17 years in good health and CMV-seropositive.

This chain links TRBV10-3 with TRBJ2-1; tentatively, D is TRBD1 (6 bases). The V end lost 2 bases, the J end lost 6 bases, and 8 bases lay between the germline ends. The germline gives CDR1 ENHRY, CDR2 SYGVKD. This CDR3 is 13 amino acids long. As DNA, the CDR3 is TGTGCCATCAGTGAGACAGGGAGCAATGAGCAGTTCTTC. Protein product: CAISETGSNEQFF.

J is TRBJ2-7 and V is TRBV18, with TRBD2 as a possible D gene (5 bases). Germline CDR1 KGHSH, CDR2 LQKENI. This CDR3 has 13 residues. Trimming pared 3 bases from V and 3 bases from J, leaving 9 bases between. This chain's CDR3 is CASSPTLVYEQYF. Here the CDR3 DNA reads TGTGCCAGCTCACCTACACTAGTCTACGAGCAGTACTTC.